The source of this T cell receptor (beta chain) is a study of T cells in Graves' hyperthyroidism and ophthalmopathy. V shed 6 bases and J 2 bases; nucleotides not matched to a gene: 6. The CDR3 spans 15 residues. Germline V gives CDR1 LNHNV, CDR2 YYDKDF (reference sequence). The CDR3 regions of TCR beta were amplified from RNA transcripts. Using the HTBI primer set, a first-round RT-PCR was run on the TCR CDR3. TCRdb used MiXCR to reprocess the multiplex PCR reads, holding one entry per CDR3 protein. This sample has 690,000 or so distinct CDR3 sequences; around 20% occur once, and the top ten carry about a sixth. The blood sample predates any ophthalmopathy symptoms, coming from first hyperthyroidism diagnosis.

V gene TRBV15 combines with J gene TRBJ2-1; the match to TRBD1 covers 8 bases. Sample: blood. This TCR derives from a woman between 50 and 59 years old with Graves' hyperthyroidism that later progressed to Graves' ophthalmopathy. Here the CDR3 reads CATSSQGQAYNEQFF. CDR3 sequence (DNA): TGTGCCACCAGTAGCCAGGGACAGGCCTACAATGAGCAGTTCTTC.